This TCR beta chain was sequenced in a study of T cells after yellow fever vaccination (dated by TCRdb to between 2017 and 2020). With respect to the entire study: The SMART-Seq v4 Ultra Low Input RNA kit was used to prepare libraries from fractions with low cell numbers. Two healthy male donors, one aged 18 to 29 and one aged 30 to 40 years, made up the cohort. Bulk TCR alpha and beta repertoires were sequenced longitudinally to track T-cell clones before and after primary and booster YFV17D yellow fever vaccination. Blood was drawn at multiple timepoints before and after primary and secondary immunization, with bulk PBMC replicates and cell subsets isolated.

The paper as a whole reports these results and caveats: After the booster, most of the clones that had expanded following primary vaccination were detected again (approximately 96% of CD4 and around 87% of CD8), which suggests that memory was broadly maintained. Because the study included only two donors, the extent to which the findings can be generalized is limited. A small fraction of clonotypes appeared in both the CD4 and CD8 compartments, likely as a result of convergent recombination. FACS-sorted repertoires could contain abundant contaminating clonotypes from the bulk population, so computational filtering was required. Compared with the primary T-cell response, the secondary T-cell response was faster but weaker, reaching its peak on day 5 rather than on day 15.

The CDR3 runs 13 residues from the cysteine to the phenylalanine. The only DNA kept is the CDR3, 39 bases in frame from the first base. CDR1 is given as MNHEY and CDR2 as SMNVEV, both from the germline V gene (reference sequence). V is shortened by 6 bases, J by 0 bases, and the region joining them spans 9 bases. The treatment or condition label here, explained by the study, means: live attenuated yellow fever vaccine strain. At each blood-draw timepoint, two biological replicates of bulk PBMCs were obtained. A standard Ficoll-Paque protocol was used to isolate PBMCs from peripheral blood. TriZol was used to extract RNA from bulk PBMCs, CD4 and CD8 fractions, and dextramer-positive and dextramer-negative fractions. TCR cDNA was synthesized by 5'RACE template switching, which introduced a universal primer site and unique molecular identifiers. Priming of cDNA synthesis was performed from both the TCR alpha and TCR beta constant segments. Library amplification used two PCR steps, and the second PCR step added sample barcodes and sequencing adapters. Sequencing of libraries was done on Illumina HiSeq 2500 (2x100 bp) or NovaSeq (2x150 bp). As for the original processing: MIGEC was used to demultiplex reads and collapse the reads into UMI consensus sequences, and MiXCR was used for V(D)J alignment. Using edgeR on replicate PBMC samples, clonotypes were called vaccine-responding if FDR was below 0.01 and the log2 fold change was above 5 up to day 15. Each bulk clonotype received a CD4 or CD8 identity based on whether the sequenced CD4 or CD8 repertoire contained that clonotype at higher abundance. TCRdb itself trimmed the public reads at Q25 with fastp, ran MiXCR and retained productive beta chains. For every CDR3 protein sequence, its rows merge into one entry that carries the most common genes and DNA. None of the V and J calls come from the authors' own analysis; TCRdb made them. This sample is represented by 450,000 to 550,000 distinct CDR3 sequences; roughly 19% of them were singletons. More than 13% of the sample lies in the top ten.

A word on this clonotype: The antigen this receptor binds is unknown. Base qualities were left out, and no much larger clone turns up one base away.

The receptor comes from a man under 40 who received the YFV17D yellow fever vaccine. The chain is assembled from TRBV27 and TRBJ2-7, with TRBD2 tentatively as D gene (6 bases match). Sample: PBMCs, taken 15 days after the yellow fever booster vaccination. The DNA sequence is given as TGTGCCAGCAGGGGGACTCCCTCCTACGAGCAGTACTTC. Its protein is CASRGTPSYEQYF.